This is a list of T cell receptor beta chains from one sample in a study of pediatric ulcerative colitis. Sequencing was performed with immunoSEQ multiplex PCR; in TCRdb, only in-frame clones are kept and a portion is missing. The sample records tens of thousands of clones, about 79% being singletons. The sequenced material came from gut tissue. The receptors here all came from a girl aged 5-17 years with moderate ulcerative colitis. The CDR3 runs from the conserved cysteine through the conserved F or W. A D gene is named only where the DNA matches it firmly. A clone size is listed for some rows: how often the clone was seen (once, few, many), or a class if it is expanded.

V gene: TRBV19; J gene: TRBJ1-3; D gene: TRBD1; clone size: few; CDR3 protein: CASSMGQGPRDTIYF; CDR3 DNA: TGTGCCAGTAGTATGGGACAGGGTCCCCGTGACACCATATATTTT
V gene: TRBV6-6; J gene: TRBJ1-1; D gene: -; clone size: -; CDR3 protein: CASSYSHTGMNTEAFF; CDR3 DNA: TGTGCCAGCAGTTACTCCCACACAGGGATGAACACTGAAGCTTTCTTT
V gene: TRBV6-1; J gene: TRBJ1-4; D gene: -; clone size: -; CDR3 protein: CASSEARGGGSEKLFF; CDR3 DNA: TGTGCCAGCAGTGAAGCGCGCGGGGGTGGGAGTGAAAAACTGTTTTTT
V gene: TRBV7-9; J gene: TRBJ2-2; D gene: TRBD2; clone size: -; CDR3 protein: CASSFPVGLADTGELFF; CDR3 DNA: TGTGCCAGCAGCTTCCCCGTGGGACTAGCTGATACCGGGGAGCTGTTTTTT
V gene: TRBV7-2; J gene: TRBJ2-1; D gene: TRBD1; clone size: -; CDR3 protein: CASSATPPRGNEQFF; CDR3 DNA: TGTGCCAGCAGCGCCACCCCGCCCAGGGGGAATGAGCAGTTCTTC
V gene: TRBV18; J gene: TRBJ1-1; D gene: -; clone size: few; CDR3 protein: CASSRSGQTFTEAFF; CDR3 DNA: TGTGCCAGCTCCCGCAGCGGCCAGACGTTCACTGAAGCTTTCTTT
V gene: TRBV28; J gene: TRBJ2-7; D gene: -; clone size: -; CDR3 protein: CASSLYRGGEQYF; CDR3 DNA: TGTGCCAGCAGTTTATATCGGGGAGGCGAGCAGTACTTC
V gene: TRBV6-6; J gene: TRBJ1-1; D gene: -; clone size: -; CDR3 protein: CASSLSQTTEAFF; CDR3 DNA: TGTGCCAGCAGTCTCTCACAGACCACTGAAGCTTTCTTT
V gene: TRBV11-2; J gene: TRBJ2-2; D gene: TRBD1; clone size: once; CDR3 protein: CASSLEADRASTGELFF; CDR3 DNA: TGTGCCAGCAGCTTAGAGGCCGACAGGGCGAGCACCGGGGAGCTGTTTTTT
V gene: TRBV30; J gene: TRBJ1-1; D gene: TRBD1; clone size: -; CDR3 protein: CAWSLIFTGTGAFRTEAFF; CDR3 DNA: TGTGCCTGGAGCTTAATATTTACCGGGACAGGGGCGTTTAGGACTGAAGCTTTCTTT
V gene: TRBV6-5; J gene: TRBJ2-7; D gene: -; clone size: -; CDR3 protein: CASSYSRGFPYEQYF; CDR3 DNA: TGTGCCAGCAGTTACTCGCGAGGGTTCCCCTACGAGCAGTACTTC
V gene: TRBV7-6; J gene: TRBJ2-5; D gene: -; clone size: -; CDR3 protein: CASSPSGLGRETQYF; CDR3 DNA: TGTGCCAGCAGCCCGTCGGGCCTCGGTAGGGAGACCCAGTACTTC
V gene: TRBV29-1; J gene: TRBJ2-2; D gene: TRBD2; clone size: -; CDR3 protein: CSAGLGGAGELFF; CDR3 DNA: TGCAGCGCGGGACTAGGGGGAGCTGGGGAGCTGTTTTTT
V gene: TRBV6-5; J gene: TRBJ1-2; D gene: -; clone size: -; CDR3 protein: CASSYIGGLGYTF; CDR3 DNA: TGTGCCAGCAGTTATATTGGGGGCCTTGGCTACACCTTC
V gene: TRBV5-5; J gene: TRBJ1-4; D gene: -; clone size: once; CDR3 protein: CASSLYGDGYEKLFF; CDR3 DNA: TGTGCCAGCAGTCTTTATGGGGATGGTTATGAAAAACTGTTTTTT
V gene: TRBV28; J gene: TRBJ1-4; D gene: -; clone size: -; CDR3 protein: CASSPRLVEKLFF; CDR3 DNA: TGTGCCAGCAGTCCCCGGCTGGTTGAAAAACTGTTTTTT
V gene: TRBV6-5; J gene: TRBJ1-2; D gene: -; clone size: -; CDR3 protein: CASSEIRWVKTF; CDR3 DNA: TGTGCCAGCAGTGAAATCCGGTGGGTGAAGACCTTC
V gene: TRBV5-4; J gene: TRBJ2-3; D gene: -; clone size: few; CDR3 protein: CASSADLDASTDTQYF; CDR3 DNA: TGTGCCAGCAGCGCTGACCTAGATGCTAGCACAGATACGCAGTATTTT
V gene: TRBV19; J gene: TRBJ1-2; D gene: -; clone size: -; CDR3 protein: CASSRRRQTNYGYTF; CDR3 DNA: TGTGCCAGTAGTAGACGGAGGCAAACTAACTATGGCTACACCTTC
V gene: TRBV29-1; J gene: TRBJ2-1; D gene: -; clone size: -; CDR3 protein: CSVEGLVSEQFF; CDR3 DNA: TGCAGCGTTGAAGGGCTAGTCAGTGAGCAGTTCTTC
V gene: TRBV7-2; J gene: TRBJ2-5; D gene: TRBD2; clone size: -; CDR3 protein: CASSSGLAGNWYQETQYF; CDR3 DNA: TGTGCCAGCAGCTCGGGACTAGCGGGGAATTGGTACCAAGAGACCCAGTACTTC
V gene: TRBV6-5; J gene: TRBJ2-1; D gene: -; clone size: -; CDR3 protein: CASARTTNNEQFF; CDR3 DNA: TGTGCCAGCGCGCGCACAACCAACAATGAGCAGTTCTTC